Each of the 6 T cell receptor beta chains below was sequenced from the same sample in a study of T cell clonality in common variable immunodeficiency. Using immunoSEQ multiplex PCR, the repertoire was profiled, and TCRdb retains in-frame clones only, with some absent. Observed in the sample are about 37,000 clones, none of them singletons. Sequenced sample: peripheral blood mononuclear cells. The receptor source for this set is a person aged 18-70 years in good health.

For this clone: One junction end disagrees with the germline gene, perhaps due to a read error. The read ends 3 residues shy of where the CDR3 ends; the end is completed using the germline J gene. Other DNA sequences in this specimen translate into the identical CDR3. V usage is TRBV7-2 and J usage is TRBJ1-3; weak D call: TRBD1 (5 bases). CDR1 is SGHTA, CDR2 FQGNSA, per germline. The CDR3 extends over 15 amino acids. The CDR3 here is CASSLAGASGNTIYF. The CDR3 bases that were read are TGTGCCAGCAGCTTAGCAGGGGCGTCTGGAAACACG.

The sample holds many counts of this clone. Sequencing ends 3 residues short of the CDR3 end; the germline J gene provides the rest. The V gene is TRBV5-1, the J gene TRBJ2-1, with 9 bases fitting TRBD2. With 4 bases clipped from V and 8 bases from J, the junction kept 10 bases outside the gene matches. CDR1 SGHRS and CDR2 YFSETQ come from the germline V gene. This CDR3 spans 15 amino acids. The CDR3 here is CASSQTSGRTDEQFF. The sequenced CDR3 bases are TGCGCCAGCAGCCAGACTAGCGGACGTACCGATGAG.

At least ten counts were recorded for this clone. The read finishes 3 residues shy of the CDR3 end, and the germline J gene is used to complete it. The chain employs TRBV19 and TRBJ2-7; D call uncertain. The CDR3 contains 13 residues. Trimming shortened V by 1 base and J by 6 bases, and 10 bases separated the two germline ends. In germline, CDR1 is LNHDA, CDR2 SQIVND (reference sequence). CDR3 DNA (partial): TGTGCCAGTAGTATAGGAGCTGGTTCCGAG. This encodes CASSIGAGSE. The CDR3, in full, reads CASSIGAGSEQYF.

This clone was seen many times. The CDR3 goes on 3 residues after the read ends, and that part is filled in from the germline J gene. This chain uses TRBV30 with TRBJ2-5; the D gene is possibly TRBD2 (6 bases). Germline V gene data show CDR1 as GTSNPN and CDR2 as SVGIG (reference sequence). V was trimmed by 1 base and J by 3 bases, leaving 18 bases between them. The CDR3 has 16 amino acids. Incomplete CDR3 DNA: TGTGCCTGGAGTGCTCTCGCTATCGGGGGAAAAGAGACC. Its translation: CAWSALAIGGKET. The CDR3 in its entirety is CAWSALAIGGKETQYF.

This clone was observed many times. With the read ending 3 residues before the CDR3 end, the germline J gene is used to fill in that end. This chain uses TRBV30 with TRBJ2-7; 9 nucleotides agree with TRBD2. CDR3 length: 18 residues. Looked up from germline, CDR1 is GTSNPN and CDR2 is SVGIG (reference sequence). V was clipped by 0 bases and J by 0 bases; unmatched bases: 12. CDR3 DNA, as far as it was read: TGTGCCTGGAGTGTATTGGTAGCGGGGGCCCTAAGCTCCTACGAG. It yields the protein CAWSVLVAGALSSYE. The full-length CDR3 reads as CAWSVLVAGALSSYEQYF.

This clone occurred many times. CDR3 region: CASSDSTEDRGVGTQYF. The covered CDR3 bases are TGTGCCAGCAGTGACTCGACTGAGGACAGGGGAGTTGGTACG. The J gene is TRBJ2-3, the V gene TRBV6-4; TRBD1 agrees at 9 bases. The read terminates 3 residues ahead of where the CDR3 ends, so the germline J gene completes it. Germline lookup yields CDR1 MRHNA and CDR2 SNTAGT. With V trimmed by 0 bases and J by 8 bases, 12 bases remained unmatched. The CDR3 length is 17 residues.